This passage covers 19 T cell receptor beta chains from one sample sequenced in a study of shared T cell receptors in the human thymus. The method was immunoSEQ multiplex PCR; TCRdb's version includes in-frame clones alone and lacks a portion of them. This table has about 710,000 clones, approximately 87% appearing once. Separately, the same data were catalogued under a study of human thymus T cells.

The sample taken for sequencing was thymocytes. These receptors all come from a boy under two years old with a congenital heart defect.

CDR3 protein: CASSQDRLTSVPGRAGELFF. CDR3 sequence (DNA): TGCGCCAGCAGCCAAGATAGACTGACTAGCGTCCCAGGTCGGGCCGGGGAGCTGTTTTTT. The chain joins TRBV4-3 to TRBJ2-2; 8 positions match TRBD2. The trim removed 0 bases at V and 6 bases at J, leaving 18 bases unmatched. The CDR3 length is 20 residues. Germline V gene sequence: CDR1 LGHNA, CDR2 YSLEER.

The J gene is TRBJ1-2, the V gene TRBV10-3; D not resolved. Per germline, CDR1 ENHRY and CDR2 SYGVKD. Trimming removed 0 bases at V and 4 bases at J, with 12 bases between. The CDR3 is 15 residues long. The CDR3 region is CAISESTEGSYGYTF. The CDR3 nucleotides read TGTGCCATCAGTGAGTCGACGGAAGGGAGCTATGGCTACACCTTC.

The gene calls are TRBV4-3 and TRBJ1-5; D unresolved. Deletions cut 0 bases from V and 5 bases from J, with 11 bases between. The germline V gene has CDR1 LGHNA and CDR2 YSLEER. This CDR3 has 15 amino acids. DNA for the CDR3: TGCGCCAGCAGCCAAGATTACGATGGCTATCAGCCCCAGCATTTT. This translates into CASSQDYDGYQPQHF.

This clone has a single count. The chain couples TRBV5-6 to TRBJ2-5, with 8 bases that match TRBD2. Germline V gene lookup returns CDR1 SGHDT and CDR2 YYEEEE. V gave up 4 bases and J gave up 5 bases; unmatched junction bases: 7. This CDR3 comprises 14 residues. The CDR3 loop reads CASSPSTGGETQYF. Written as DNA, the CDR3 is TGTGCCAGCAGCCCATCGACGGGGGGGGAGACCCAGTACTTC.

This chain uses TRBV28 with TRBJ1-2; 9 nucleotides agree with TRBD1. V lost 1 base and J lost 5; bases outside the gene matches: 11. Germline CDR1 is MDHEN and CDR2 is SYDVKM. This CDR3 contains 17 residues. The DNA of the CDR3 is TGTGCCAGCAGTTTATCACGACAGGGGGTTCTTGGATATGGCTACACCTTC. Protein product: CASSLSRQGVLGYGYTF.

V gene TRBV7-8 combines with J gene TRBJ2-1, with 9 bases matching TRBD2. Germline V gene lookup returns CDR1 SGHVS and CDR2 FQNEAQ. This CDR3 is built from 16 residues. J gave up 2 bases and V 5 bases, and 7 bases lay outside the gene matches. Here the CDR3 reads CASSPFLAGTYNEQFF. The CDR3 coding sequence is TGTGCCAGCAGCCCCTTCCTAGCGGGGACCTACAATGAGCAGTTCTTC.

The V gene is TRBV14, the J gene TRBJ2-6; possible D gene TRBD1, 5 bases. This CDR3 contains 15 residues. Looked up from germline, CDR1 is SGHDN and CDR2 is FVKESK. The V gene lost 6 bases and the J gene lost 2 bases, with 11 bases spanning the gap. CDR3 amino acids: CASSHRIAGANVLTF. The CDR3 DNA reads TGTGCCAGCAGTCACAGGATCGCTGGGGCCAACGTCCTGACTTTC.

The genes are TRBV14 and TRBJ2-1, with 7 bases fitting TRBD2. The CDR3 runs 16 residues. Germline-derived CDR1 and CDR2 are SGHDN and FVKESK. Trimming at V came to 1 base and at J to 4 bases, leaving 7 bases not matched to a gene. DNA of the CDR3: TGTGCCAGCAGCCAAGGTGATGGGCGGGGGTACAATGAGCAGTTCTTC. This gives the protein CASSQGDGRGYNEQFF.

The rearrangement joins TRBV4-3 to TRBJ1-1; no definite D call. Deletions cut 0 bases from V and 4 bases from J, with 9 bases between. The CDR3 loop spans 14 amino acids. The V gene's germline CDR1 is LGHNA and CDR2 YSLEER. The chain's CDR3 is CASSQDGVSTEAFF. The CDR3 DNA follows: TGCGCCAGCAGCCAAGACGGGGTCTCCACTGAAGCTTTCTTT.

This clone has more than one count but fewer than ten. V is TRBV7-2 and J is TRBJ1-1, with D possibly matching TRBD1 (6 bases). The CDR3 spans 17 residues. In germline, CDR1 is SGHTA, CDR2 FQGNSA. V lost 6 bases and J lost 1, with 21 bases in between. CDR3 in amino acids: CASRDVGPTGSNTEAFF. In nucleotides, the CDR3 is TGTGCCAGCAGAGATGTCGGACCGACAGGCTCGAACACTGAAGCTTTCTTT.

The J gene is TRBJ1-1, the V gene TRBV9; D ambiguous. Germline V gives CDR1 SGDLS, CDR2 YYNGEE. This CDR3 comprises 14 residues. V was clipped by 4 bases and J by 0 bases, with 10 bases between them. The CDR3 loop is CASSPGELNTEAFF. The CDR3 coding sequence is TGTGCCAGCAGCCCCGGGGAGTTGAACACTGAAGCTTTCTTT.

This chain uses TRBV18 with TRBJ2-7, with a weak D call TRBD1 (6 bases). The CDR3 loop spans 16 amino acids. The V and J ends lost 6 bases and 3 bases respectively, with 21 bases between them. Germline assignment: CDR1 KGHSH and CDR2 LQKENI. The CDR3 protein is CASSNQWRTADYEQYF. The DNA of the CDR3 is TGTGCCAGCTCCAACCAATGGCGGACAGCTGACTACGAGCAGTACTTC.

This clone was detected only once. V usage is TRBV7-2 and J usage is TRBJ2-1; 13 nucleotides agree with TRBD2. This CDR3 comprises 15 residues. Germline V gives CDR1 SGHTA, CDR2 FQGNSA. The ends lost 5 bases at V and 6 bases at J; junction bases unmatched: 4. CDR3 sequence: CASSATSGGANEQFF. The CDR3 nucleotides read TGTGCCAGCAGCGCAACTAGCGGGGGGGCCAATGAGCAGTTCTTC.

The CDR3 loop reads CASSRNRGGPREAFF. In nucleotides, the CDR3 is TGCGCCAGCAGCCGAAACAGGGGCGGACCTAGGGAAGCTTTCTTT. The chain joins TRBV4-3 to TRBJ1-1, with 7 bases lining up with TRBD1. The V and J ends lost 4 bases and 8 bases, in that order; junction bases with no gene match: 13. Germline-derived CDR1 and CDR2 are LGHNA and YSLEER. The CDR3 is made up of 15 amino acids.

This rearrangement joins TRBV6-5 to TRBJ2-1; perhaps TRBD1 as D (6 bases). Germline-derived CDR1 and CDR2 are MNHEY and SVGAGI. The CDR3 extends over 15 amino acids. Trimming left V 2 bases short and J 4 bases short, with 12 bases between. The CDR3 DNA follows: TGTGCCAGCAGTTACAGCATAAGGGGGTACAATGAGCAGTTCTTC. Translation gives CASSYSIRGYNEQFF.

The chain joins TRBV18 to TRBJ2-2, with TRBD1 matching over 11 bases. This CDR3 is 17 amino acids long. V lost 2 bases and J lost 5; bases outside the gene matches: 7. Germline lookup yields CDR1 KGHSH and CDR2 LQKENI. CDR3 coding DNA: TGTGCCAGCTCACCAGCACGGACAGGGGGCTGGACCGGGGAGCTGTTTTTT. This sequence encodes CASSPARTGGWTGELFF.

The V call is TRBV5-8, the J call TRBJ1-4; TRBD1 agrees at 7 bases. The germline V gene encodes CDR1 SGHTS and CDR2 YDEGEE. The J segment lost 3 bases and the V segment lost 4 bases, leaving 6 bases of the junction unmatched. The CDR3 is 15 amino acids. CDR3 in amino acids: CASSPSGQSNEKLFF. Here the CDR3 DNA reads TGTGCCAGCAGCCCGTCGGGACAGTCTAATGAAAAACTGTTTTTT.

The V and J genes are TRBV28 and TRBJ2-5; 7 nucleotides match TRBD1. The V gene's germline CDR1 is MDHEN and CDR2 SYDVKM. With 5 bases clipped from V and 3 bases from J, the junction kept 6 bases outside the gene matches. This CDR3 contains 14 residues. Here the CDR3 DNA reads TGTGCCAGCAGTCCAGGGGGAAACGAAGAGACCCAGTACTTC. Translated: CASSPGGNEETQYF.

CDR3 sequence reads: CASSLSSRVYEQYF. The CDR3, as DNA: TGTGCCAGCAGTTTATCGTCCAGGGTCTACGAGCAGTACTTC. This sequence joins TRBV27 and TRBJ2-7, with D possibly being TRBD1 (5 bases). Looked up from germline, CDR1 is MNHEY and CDR2 is SMNVEV (reference sequence). With 0 bases removed from V and 3 bases from J, the gap between germline ends came to 9 bases. The CDR3 spans 14 residues.